Each of the 32 T cell receptor beta chains below was sequenced from the same sample in a study of STAT3 mutations in large granular lymphocyte leukemia. Findings and caveats of the study: Every T-LGLL patient had at least one immunodominant TCRbeta clonotype.

Only in-frame clones appear in the TCRdb table, and some are missing; sequencing was by immunoSEQ multiplex PCR. The table records approximately 5,900 clones, roughly 36% of them present only once. Antigens of these TCRs are unknown. The sample was peripheral blood mononuclear cells. The receptors here all came from a woman in her thirties or forties with T-cell large granular lymphocyte leukemia. Some clones in this sample may be carry-over from other donors' samples.

The CDR3 sequence: CASSWLGQVNTEAFF. The CDR3 DNA is TGTGCCAGCAGTTGGCTTGGGCAGGTGAACACTGAAGCTTTCTTT. This sequence joins TRBV27 and TRBJ1-1; D remains unclear. The CDR3 has 15 residues. The V and J ends lost 4 bases and 0 bases respectively, with 12 bases between them. Germline CDR1 and CDR2: MNHEY and SMNVEV (reference sequence).

The J gene is TRBJ1-1, the V gene TRBV27, with 7 bases matching TRBD1. This CDR3 is 15 amino acids long. Germline CDR1 and CDR2: MNHEY and SMNVEV (reference sequence). V lost 8 bases and J lost 1; bases outside the gene matches: 10. CDR3 sequence (DNA): TGTGCCAGCTCCGACAGGGAGGGTTGGAACACTGAAGCTTTCTTT. Translating gives CASSDREGWNTEAFF.

CDR3 loop: CASSFRDRVYEQYF. The CDR3 DNA follows: TGTGCCAGCAGTTTCCGGGACAGGGTCTACGAGCAGTACTTC. The V and J genes are TRBV27 and TRBJ2-7, with TRBD1 matching 9 bases. The germline V gene has CDR1 MNHEY and CDR2 SMNVEV (reference sequence). This CDR3 is built from 14 residues. With V trimmed by 3 bases and J by 3 bases, 3 bases remained unmatched.

The chain links TRBV5-4 to TRBJ1-1; no firm D call. Germline CDR1 reads SGHNT; CDR2 reads YYREEE (reference sequence). This CDR3 region has 14 residues. Deletions cut 5 bases from V and 6 bases from J, with 17 bases between. The CDR3 spells CASSRSEAGAEAFF. In DNA, the CDR3 is TGTGCCAGCAGTCGGTCGGAGGCCGGGGCTGAAGCTTTCTTT.

The J gene is TRBJ1-5, the V gene TRBV15; 8 positions agree with TRBD1. Germline assignment: CDR1 LNHNV and CDR2 YYDKDF (reference sequence). V dropped 5 bases and J dropped 6; count of bases not matched to a gene: 6. The CDR3 is 14 residues long. The CDR3 coding sequence is TGTGCCACCAGCGGTACAGGGGGAATTCAGCCCCAGCATTTT. Its protein is CATSGTGGIQPQHF.

Only a few counts were recorded for this clone. J is TRBJ1-2 and V is TRBV6-5, with D unclear. V was shortened by 4 bases and J by 4 bases, with 13 bases between the two germline ends. Germline CDR1 MNHEY, CDR2 SVGAGI. CDR3 length equals 14 residues. The chain's CDR3 is CASSSQSFTYGYTF. The CDR3 DNA is TGTGCCAGCAGTTCCCAATCATTCACCTATGGCTACACCTTC.

This clone was observed a few times. This rearrangement joins TRBV6-5 to TRBJ2-1; 9 bases are a match to TRBD2. J lost 3 bases, V lost 10 bases, and 1 base had no gene match. Germline CDR1 is MNHEY and CDR2 is SVGAGI. CDR3 length: 12 amino acids. The CDR3 protein is CATTSGYNEQFF. CDR3 sequence (DNA): TGTGCCACGACTAGCGGCTACAATGAGCAGTTCTTC.

The chain joins TRBV7-8 to TRBJ1-5, with D tentatively TRBD1 (6 bases). V lost 1 base, J lost 6 bases, and 16 bases lay in between. The germline V gene encodes CDR1 SGHVS and CDR2 FQNEAQ. CDR3 size: 16 residues. CDR3 nucleotides: TGTGCCAGCAGCTTAGGGCGGGGGGGGCTGGGTCAGCCCCAGCATTTT. This gives the protein CASSLGRGGLGQPQHF.

In its sample, this clone was seen a few times. The CDR3 sequence: CASSRRDRGGYGYTF. As DNA, the CDR3 is TGCGCCAGCAGCCGCCGGGACAGGGGGGGCTATGGCTACACCTTC. The gene calls are TRBV4-1 and TRBJ1-2, with TRBD1 matching 11 bases. The V gene's germline CDR1 is MGHRA and CDR2 YSYEKL. The length of the CDR3 is 15 residues. J lost 4 bases, V lost 4 bases, and 5 bases had no gene match.

The chain carries TRBV5-1 and TRBJ2-3; D ambiguous. There are 12 residues in the CDR3. Germline CDR1 is SGHRS and CDR2 is YFSETQ. The V end lost 5 bases, the J end lost 0 bases, and 4 bases lay between the germline ends. DNA of the CDR3: TGCGCCAGCAGTACTAGCACAGATACGCAGTATTTT. It translates to CASSTSTDTQYF.

The chain recombines TRBV30 with TRBJ2-7; D is perhaps TRBD1 (5 bases). There are 15 residues in the CDR3. CDR1 and CDR2 (germline): GTSNPN, SVGIG (reference sequence). V was cut by 0 bases and J by 4 bases, with 16 bases left in between. The CDR3 DNA reads as TGTGCCTGGAGTGTACCGCCAAGGGGTAGGTACGAGCAGTACTTC. This encodes CAWSVPPRGRYEQYF. The full variable domain, in which reference TRBV30 and TRBJ2-7 provide the parts outside the CDR3, is SQTIHQWPATLVQPVGSPLSLECTVEGTSNPNLYWYRQAAGRGLQLLFYSVGIGQISSEVPQNLSASRPQDRQFILSSKKLLLSDSGFYLCAWSVPPRGRYEQYFGPGTRLTVT.

The CDR3 DNA is TGCAGCGTTGAAGGCCACGACACCGGGGAGCTGTTTTTT. This translates into CSVEGHDTGELFF. The chain has TRBV29-1 and TRBJ2-2, with D unresolved. V was clipped by 1 base and J by 3 bases, with 6 bases between them. Germline V gives CDR1 SQVTM, CDR2 ANQGSEA. There are 13 residues in the CDR3.

Only a few counts were recorded for this clone. The chain couples TRBV18 to TRBJ1-1; D call uncertain. Germline V gene lookup returns CDR1 KGHSH and CDR2 LQKENI. CDR3 length: 13 amino acids. The V and J ends lost 0 bases and 0 bases respectively, with 2 bases between them. CDR3 protein: CASSPPVNTEAFF. CDR3 DNA: TGTGCCAGCTCACCACCGGTGAACACTGAAGCTTTCTTT.

CDR3: CASSEGMAYNEQFF. The CDR3 nucleotides are TGTGCCAGCAGTGAAGGGATGGCCTACAATGAGCAGTTCTTC. The chain joins TRBV9 to TRBJ2-1, with D uncertain. Germline CDR1 reads SGDLS; CDR2 reads YYNGEE. The CDR3 covers 14 residues. V gave up 5 bases and J gave up 2 bases, with 11 bases separating them.

Only a few counts were recorded for this clone. The chain uses TRBV18 and TRBJ1-1, with D unresolved. This CDR3 spans 13 amino acids. V was clipped by 6 bases and J by 1 base, with 9 bases between them. Germline values: CDR1 KGHSH, CDR2 LQKENI. CDR3 nucleotide sequence: TGTGCCAGCTCGGCTGAGACGAACACTGAAGCTTTCTTT. Translating gives CASSAETNTEAFF.

This clone was detected only a few times. This sequence joins TRBV7-9 and TRBJ1-4; no reliable D call. From germline, CDR1 is SEHNR and CDR2 FQNEAQ (reference sequence). This CDR3 region has 13 residues. Deletions cut 3 bases from V and 8 bases from J, with 10 bases between. CDR3 protein: CASSLTGGEKLFF. The CDR3 nucleotides read TGTGCCAGCAGCTTGACCGGAGGAGAAAAACTGTTTTTT.

This clone has just a few counts. The genes are TRBV7-9 and TRBJ2-5, with a tentative D call TRBD2 (6 bases). Germline V gene sequence: CDR1 SEHNR, CDR2 FQNEAQ (reference sequence). The CDR3 length is 14 residues. V gave up 2 bases and J gave up 2 bases, with 9 bases separating them. The CDR3: CASSLSSGQETQYF. The DNA of the CDR3 is TGTGCCAGCAGCTTATCGAGCGGGCAAGAGACCCAGTACTTC.

The gene calls are TRBV4-3 and TRBJ2-7; 14 positions match TRBD2. With 0 bases clipped from V and 3 bases from J, the junction kept 7 bases outside the gene matches. The CDR3 length is 18 residues. Germline CDR1 is LGHNA and CDR2 is YSLEER. CDR3 residues: CASSQEFGTSGSDYEQYF. CDR3 in DNA: TGCGCCAGCAGCCAAGAATTTGGGACTAGCGGGAGCGACTACGAGCAGTACTTC.

The chain links TRBV4-1 to TRBJ1-2; the match to TRBD1 covers 8 bases. This CDR3 comprises 15 residues. Germline values: CDR1 MGHRA, CDR2 YSYEKL. V lost 2 bases and J lost 2; bases outside the gene matches: 4. The DNA for the CDR3 is TGCGCCAGCAGCCAATCGGACAGGGTGAACTATGGCTACACCTTC. It specifies CASSQSDRVNYGYTF.

The chain uses TRBV28 and TRBJ1-3, with a possible D match to TRBD1 (5 bases). The CDR3 has 14 residues. Trimming removed 2 bases at V and 5 bases at J, with 10 bases between. Germline V gene lookup returns CDR1 MDHEN and CDR2 SYDVKM. DNA for the CDR3: TGTGCCAGCAGTTTAATGGCAGGGCGAAACACCATATATTTT. It specifies CASSLMAGRNTIYF.

The rearrangement uses TRBV7-2 and TRBJ2-7; 9 bases fit TRBD2. Looked up from germline, CDR1 is SGHTA and CDR2 is FQGNSA. Trimming cost V 1 base and J 6 bases; bases outside gene matches: 7. This CDR3 contains 15 residues. The CDR3 spells CASSLVAGVSGEQYF. CDR3 coding DNA: TGTGCCAGCAGCTTAGTAGCGGGAGTATCCGGCGAGCAGTACTTC.

The J gene is TRBJ2-1, the V gene TRBV10-3; D not certain. The V end lost 4 bases, the J end lost 5 bases, and 12 bases lay between the germline ends. The V gene's germline CDR1 is ENHRY and CDR2 SYGVKD. This CDR3 has 14 residues. CDR3 amino acids: CAISVDRENNEQFF. The CDR3 DNA is TGTGCCATCAGTGTTGATAGAGAGAACAATGAGCAGTTCTTC.

The rearrangement joins TRBV18 to TRBJ2-3; possibly TRBD1 for D (6 bases). CDR3 length equals 18 residues. V lost 2 bases to trimming and J lost 2 bases, with 20 bases between them. Germline CDR1 is KGHSH and CDR2 is LQKENI. The CDR3 DNA reads as TGTGCCAGCTCACCAAGGCGGAAGACAGGTGTCCCCACAGATACGCAGTATTTT. Its translation: CASSPRRKTGVPTDTQYF.

J is TRBJ1-6 and V is TRBV30; perhaps TRBD1 as D (5 bases). The germline V and J ends were trimmed by 3 bases and 0 bases, with 15 bases remaining between them. CDR1 GTSNPN and CDR2 SVGIG come from the germline V gene (reference sequence). CDR3 size: 17 residues. As DNA, the CDR3 is TGTGCCTGGAGCGGGGACGGCGGAGGCTCCTATAATTCACCCCTCCACTTT. It translates to CAWSGDGGGSYNSPLHF.

The chain joins TRBV27 to TRBJ1-2, with D tentatively TRBD1 (5 bases). Germline-derived CDR1 and CDR2 are MNHEY and SMNVEV (reference sequence). The V and J ends lost 8 bases and 4 bases respectively, with 17 bases between them. The CDR3 loop spans 14 amino acids. The CDR3 protein is CASRRQGAGYGYTF. DNA for the CDR3: TGTGCCAGCCGTAGGCAGGGAGCCGGCTATGGCTACACCTTC.

The chain recombines TRBV9 with TRBJ2-7; either TRBD1 or TRBD2 may fit D (6 bases each). Germline-derived CDR1 and CDR2 are SGDLS and YYNGEE. CDR3 length: 19 amino acids. The germline V and J ends were trimmed by 4 bases and 7 bases, with 33 bases remaining between them. DNA of the CDR3: TGTGCCAGCAGCCCCCCCGGGACCCTGACCGGAGGGGGGTTCAGGGAGCAGTACTTC. It is translated as CASSPPGTLTGGGFREQYF.

In this sample, this clone turned up a few times. The CDR3: CASSSNGEGYTF. The CDR3 coding sequence is TGTGCCAGCTCGTCGAACGGGGAAGGCTACACCTTC. This chain uses TRBV18 with TRBJ1-2; D is unclear. V was pared by 6 bases and J by 8 bases, with 13 bases between. The CDR3 totals 12 residues. Germline CDR1 is KGHSH and CDR2 is LQKENI.

This clone was detected only a few times. This rearrangement joins TRBV29-1 to TRBJ2-1; no clear D gene. V was clipped by 3 bases and J by 12 bases, with 15 bases between them. CDR3 length: 12 amino acids. Looked up from germline, CDR1 is SQVTM and CDR2 is ANQGSEA. In DNA form, the CDR3 reads TGCAGCGTTGATAATTCTGTTACGGGGCAGTTCTTC. It codes for CSVDNSVTGQFF.

This clone was detected only a few times. V usage is TRBV21-1 and J usage is TRBJ1-4. TRBV21-1 is deemed a pseudogene. The CDR3 extends over 15 amino acids. The CDR3 loop is CASSIGRSWREKLFF. The CDR3, as DNA: TGTGCCAGCAGCATTGGTCGGTCTTGGAGGGAAAAACTGTTTTTT.

This clone was seen only a few times. The gene calls are TRBV5-4 and TRBJ2-5, with TRBD2 matching 11 bases. The V gene's germline CDR1 is SGHNT and CDR2 YYREEE (reference sequence). J lost 3 bases, V lost 0 bases, and 1 base had no gene match. The CDR3 totals 15 residues. CDR3 DNA sequence: TGTGCCAGCAGCTTGGGACTAGCGGGAAAAGAGACCCAGTACTTC. This codes for CASSLGLAGKETQYF.

This rearrangement joins TRBV28 to TRBJ1-5; a weak D match, TRBD1 (5 bases). Germline-derived CDR1 and CDR2 are MDHEN and SYDVKM. Trimming stripped 5 bases from V and 5 bases from J, with 25 bases between. The CDR3 covers 18 residues. CDR3 residues: CASSGFSGRAAGHQPQHF. The CDR3 nucleotides read TGTGCCAGCAGTGGATTTAGTGGCAGGGCGGCGGGGCATCAGCCCCAGCATTTT.

This clone was picked up a small number of times. The chain has TRBV7-9 and TRBJ2-1; TRBD1 matches 10 bases. The CDR3 consists of 17 residues. V shed 0 bases, J shed 6 bases, and the junction held 8 bases outside the gene matches. From germline, CDR1 is SEHNR and CDR2 FQNEAQ (reference sequence). CDR3 DNA sequence: TGTGCCAGCAGCTTAGCTCAACCCGGGACAGGGGTCAATGAGCAGTTCTTC. This encodes CASSLAQPGTGVNEQFF.